This TCR beta chain was profiled in a study of metastatic and nonmetastatic thyroid tumors. All patients reached thyroid surgery having received no treatment beforehand. Using MiXCR, TCRdb re-called clones from the PCR reads. The table lists roughly 38,000 clones, roughly 19% of them singletons. This clone was seen more than once but under ten times. What it binds is not known. The length of the CDR3 is 17 residues. V gave up 6 bases and J gave up 0 bases; unmatched junction bases: 13. Germline CDR1 and CDR2: MNHEY and SVGEGT. Study observations and caveats: In blood and tumor, TCR beta diversity was reportedly significantly higher in malignant thyroid tumors than in benign nodules.

This receptor was taken from a female donor with papillary thyroid cancer or a benign thyroid nodule (not recorded which). Some clones in this sample may be carry-over from other donors' samples. Input material: blood. The chain links TRBV6-2 or TRBV6-3 to TRBJ1-1, with TRBD1 matching 7 bases. The CDR3 region is CASRHWVDDRVNTEAFF. Here the CDR3 DNA reads TGTGCCAGCAGACACTGGGTGGATGACAGGGTGAACACTGAAGCTTTCTTT.